These T cell receptor beta chains were read from a single sample in a study of OX40 agonist ivuxolimab in advanced cancers. Only in-frame clones appear in the TCRdb table, and some are missing; sequencing was by immunoSEQ multiplex PCR. Among over 35,000 clones listed, around 88% were seen once. This sample comprised CD4+ or CD8+ T cells sorted from blood, obtained in a trial of the OX40 agonist ivuxolimab. These receptors all stem from an adult with an advanced solid tumor such as melanoma, head and neck, liver or kidney cancer. The CDR3 runs from the conserved cysteine through the conserved F or W. D genes are given only for firm matches. Clone size is not always given. Where it is, it says once, few, many or a class for expanded clones.

cdr3_nt	cdr3_aa	d_call	v_call	j_call	clone_size
TGTGCCAGCAGCTTGCTTCAGGGATTAGGCTCTGGAAACACCATATATTTT	CASSLLQGLGSGNTIYF	-	TRBV7-9	TRBJ1-3	-
TGTGCCAGCAGCTTAGTGGGGACAGGGTTTCACGAGCAGTACTTC	CASSLVGTGFHEQYF	TRBD1	TRBV7-6	TRBJ2-7	-
TGTGCCAGCAGTGAAGTAGGGCCAGGGTTTACTGAAGCTTTCTTT	CASSEVGPGFTEAFF	-	TRBV2	TRBJ1-1	-
TGTGCTAGCAGCTTATGGGGGGCTGGGGCCAACGTCCTGACTTTC	CASSLWGAGANVLTF	-	TRBV7-7	TRBJ2-6	-
TGTGCCAGCTCAGGGGGACAGGGCACTGAAGCTTTCTTT	CASSGGQGTEAFF	TRBD1	TRBV18	TRBJ1-1	-
TGTGCCACAGACAGGGGGCAGGGAGACACTGAAGCTTTCTTT	CATDRGQGDTEAFF	TRBD1	TRBV6-1	TRBJ1-1	-
TGTGCCAGCAGTGCACAGGTCATAGGGGGTGGCTACACCTTC	CASSAQVIGGGYTF	-	TRBV6-5	TRBJ1-2	-
TGTGCCAGCAGCTTGTTCGAGGAGGGCTACACCTTC	CASSLFEEGYTF	-	TRBV5-5	TRBJ1-2	once
TGTGCCAGCAGCTCTAGCGGGGGGGCCTACAATGAGCAGTTCTTC	CASSSSGGAYNEQFF	TRBD2	TRBV11-3	TRBJ2-1	-
TGTGCCAGCAGCCCCCCCGGGGCGGACTATGGCTACACCTTC	CASSPPGADYGYTF	-	TRBV7-2	TRBJ1-2	-
TGTGCCAGCAGCTATCTCGGGGGTACCCTCTCGAACACTGAAGCTTTCTTT	CASSYLGGTLSNTEAFF	-	TRBV11-2	TRBJ1-1	-
TGTGCCAGCAGCGCGACCGATACTTCACCCCTCCACTTT	CASSATDTSPLHF	-	TRBV9	TRBJ1-6	-
TGTGCCAGCAGGAATGCCGGAGAGGTGAGCTACACCTTC	CASRNAGEVSYTF	-	TRBV6-4	TRBJ1-2	once
TGTGCCAGCAGCTTGCACAGGGGGGAAGGTGGCTACACCTTC	CASSLHRGEGGYTF	TRBD1	TRBV5-5	TRBJ1-2	-
TGTGCCAGCTCACCAAACCGACAGGGTAACGAGCAGTACTTC	CASSPNRQGNEQYF	TRBD1	TRBV18	TRBJ2-7	-
TGTGCCAGCAGTTTTAACGGCAGGGTGGCAGATACGCAGTATTTT	CASSFNGRVADTQYF	-	TRBV27	TRBJ2-3	-
TGTGCCAGCAGCCCCCTCCGATCACCCCTCCACTTT	CASSPLRSPLHF	-	TRBV4-2	TRBJ1-6	-
TGTGCCAGCAGCGCTCGACAGGGGGCTGAAGCTTTCTTT	CASSARQGAEAFF	TRBD1	TRBV7-3	TRBJ1-1	-
TGTGCCAGCAGCTTGGATCGCTTCGGATCCTCTGGGGCTTTCTTT	CASSLDRFGSSGAFF	-	TRBV5-4	TRBJ1-1	-
TGTGCCAGCGATTCCGGCTACACCTTC	CASDSGYTF	-	TRBV11-2	TRBJ1-2	-
TGTGCCAGCAGCCATAAGGTGGACCACACAGATACGCAGTATTTT	CASSHKVDHTDTQYF	-	TRBV14	TRBJ2-3	-
TGTGCCAGCAGCTTAGATGAAGAAGTTGCAACTAATGAAAAACTGTTTTTT	CASSLDEEVATNEKLFF	-	TRBV7-2	TRBJ1-4	-
TGTGCCAGCTCACCACCGGTAGGAGGGGGCGAACTCTACGAGCAGTACTTC	CASSPPVGGGELYEQYF	-	TRBV18	TRBJ2-7	few
TGTGCCAGCAGCACTAAACAGCGCCCGGGACGGTCCTACGAGCAGTACTTC	CASSTKQRPGRSYEQYF	-	TRBV21-1	TRBJ2-7	-
TGTGCCAGCAGGGGAGGGGCAGGGTATAGCAATCAGCCCCAGCATTTT	CASRGGAGYSNQPQHF	-	TRBV6-6	TRBJ1-5	few
TGTGCCAGCAGTGAAGCCGGACAGGCCTGGGGTGGCTACACCTTC	CASSEAGQAWGGYTF	TRBD1	TRBV6-1	TRBJ1-2	once
TGTGCCAGCAGCGTTTTAGGCGGGAGCCAAGAGACCCAGTACTTC	CASSVLGGSQETQYF	TRBD2	TRBV9	TRBJ2-5	-
TGTGCCAGCAGCCACCGGACATGGGGGCAGGGGTCTAATTCACCCCTCCACTTT	CASSHRTWGQGSNSPLHF	-	TRBV7-2	TRBJ1-6	-
TGTGCCAGCTCACCTCAGACTAACTATGGCTACACCTTC	CASSPQTNYGYTF	-	TRBV18	TRBJ1-2	-
TGTGCCAGTAGTATATTTCCCAGCGGGGGGGCGAATGAGCAGTTCTTC	CASSIFPSGGANEQFF	TRBD2	TRBV19	TRBJ2-1	-
TGCGCCAGCAGCTTATCGGGGGTGGTCGATACGCAGTATTTT	CASSLSGVVDTQYF	-	TRBV5-1	TRBJ2-3	once
TGTGCTAGTGGTTTGGACTGGAGGGGCACTGAAGCTTTCTTT	CASGLDWRGTEAFF	-	TRBV12-5	TRBJ1-1	-
TGTGCCAGTAGCCCCTCGTCAGCGACGGATGAGCAGTTCTTC	CASSPSSATDEQFF	-	TRBV19	TRBJ2-1	once
TGCGCCAGCAGCTTGTTAACTAAGCAAGAGACCCAGTACTTC	CASSLLTKQETQYF	-	TRBV5-1	TRBJ2-5	-
TGTGCCAGCAGCTTAGTGGGCAGGGCTGGCTACACCTTC	CASSLVGRAGYTF	-	TRBV7-9	TRBJ1-2	-
TGTGCCAGCAGGACGGAGGGGTGGGAACCCCAGCATTTT	CASRTEGWEPQHF	-	TRBV6-1	TRBJ1-5	once
TGTGCCAGCAGCTTAGGCCGGGGCAACCTGAACACTGAAGCTTTCTTT	CASSLGRGNLNTEAFF	-	TRBV11-3	TRBJ1-1	-
TGTGCCAGCAGCTTAGGAGTCCAGGCTGGGTTGGACACTGAAGCTTTCTTT	CASSLGVQAGLDTEAFF	-	TRBV7-9	TRBJ1-1	-
TGCGCCAGCAGCCCCGGGGATTCTGGGGCCAACGTCCTGACTTTC	CASSPGDSGANVLTF	-	TRBV5-1	TRBJ2-6	-
TGCGCCAGCAGCTTCGGGGGCGGCACTGAAGCTTTCTTT	CASSFGGGTEAFF	-	TRBV5-1	TRBJ1-1	once
TGTGCCAGCAGTGAAATTAGGGGTTCACAGCCCCAGCATTTT	CASSEIRGSQPQHF	-	TRBV6-1	TRBJ1-5	-
TGTGCCAGCTCACCAAGAAGTGCCTTGGACACCGGGGAGCTGTTTTTT	CASSPRSALDTGELFF	-	TRBV18	TRBJ2-2	-
TGTGCCAGCAGTTACTCAGCGGAACAGCCCCAGCATTTT	CASSYSAEQPQHF	-	TRBV6-6	TRBJ1-5	-
TGTGCCAGTAGTATAGGGTTGCTGGATGGCTACACCTTC	CASSIGLLDGYTF	-	TRBV19	TRBJ1-2	-
TGTGCCAGCAGCGTTCTTAGCTCCGGGGCAGATACGCAGTATTTT	CASSVLSSGADTQYF	-	TRBV9	TRBJ2-3	-
TGTGCCAGCTCACCCGCTCTCCAGGGGGCTGGGGACATTCAGTACTTC	CASSPALQGAGDIQYF	TRBD1	TRBV18	TRBJ2-4	-
TGTGCCAGCAGCCGGTGGGCCAATAATTCACCCCTCCACTTT	CASSRWANNSPLHF	-	TRBV9	TRBJ1-6	few
TGTGCCAGCAGCCAAGAAAGGGGGGTGAGGAGTGAAAAACTGTTTTTT	CASSQERGVRSEKLFF	-	TRBV14	TRBJ1-4	-
TGCGCCAGCAGCTTGGATGGCGGGGCTAGCACAGATACGCAGTATTTT	CASSLDGGASTDTQYF	-	TRBV5-1	TRBJ2-3	-
TGTGCCAGCAGCTTAAATCGGGCCGCGGGTGAAAAACTGTTTTTT	CASSLNRAAGEKLFF	-	TRBV7-3	TRBJ1-4	-
TGTGCCAGCAGTGGTCGCGGGAACACTGAAGCTTTCTTT	CASSGRGNTEAFF	-	TRBV2	TRBJ1-1	-
TGTGCCAGCAGCCAAGATCCGGGACAGGATGAAAAACTGTTTTTT	CASSQDPGQDEKLFF	TRBD1	TRBV4-2	TRBJ1-4	-
TGTGCCAGCACCGCGGACCTTGAAGAGACCCAGTACTTC	CASTADLEETQYF	-	TRBV7-6	TRBJ2-5	-
TGTGCCAGCTCACCCAGACATGCCATTCAGTACTTC	CASSPRHAIQYF	-	TRBV18	TRBJ2-4	-
TGTGCCAGCACTACGGCCTACGAGCAGTACTTC	CASTTAYEQYF	-	TRBV2	TRBJ2-7	-
TGTGCCAGCAGTTCCAGGGGGGGCACAGATACGCAGTATTTT	CASSSRGGTDTQYF	-	TRBV6-5	TRBJ2-3	-
TGTGCCAGCAACTCCTCCCCGGGTTTCGATGAGCAGTTCTTC	CASNSSPGFDEQFF	-	TRBV2	TRBJ2-1	-